The 9 T cell receptor beta chains below all came from one sample that was sequenced in a study of OX40 agonist ivuxolimab in advanced cancers. The method was immunoSEQ multiplex PCR; TCRdb's version includes in-frame clones alone and lacks a portion of them. The repertoire has about 55,000 clones, more than 75% of them found once; the top ten carry roughly 4.5%. The sample consisted of CD4+ or CD8+ T cells sorted from blood, taken in a trial of the OX40 agonist ivuxolimab. The receptors stem from an adult with an advanced solid tumor such as melanoma, head and neck, liver or kidney cancer.

The V call is TRBV7-9, the J call TRBJ2-1; 7 nucleotides line up with TRBD1. CDR1 and CDR2 from the germline V gene are SEHNR and FQNEAQ (reference sequence). This CDR3 has 16 residues. The trim removed 5 bases at V and 10 bases at J, leaving 17 bases unmatched. CDR3 amino acids: CASSPGMAGGVTEQFF. The CDR3 region has the DNA TGTGCCAGCAGCCCAGGGATGGCAGGGGGAGTCACCGAGCAGTTCTTC. Full variable domain (missing parts from reference TRBV7-9 and TRBJ2-1): DTGVSQNPRHKITKRGQNVTFRCDPISEHNRLYWYRQTLGQGPEFLTYFQNEAQLEKSRLLSDRFSAERPKGSFSTLEIQRTEQGDSAMYLCASSPGMAGGVTEQFFGPGTRLTVL.

The V gene is TRBV5-5, the J gene TRBJ1-2, with D maybe TRBD1 (6 bases). Germline V lookup: CDR1 SGHKS, CDR2 YYEKEE (reference sequence). This CDR3 has 16 residues. V was trimmed by 3 bases and J by 3 bases, leaving 18 bases between them. The CDR3 region is CASSYTGSTNHYGYTF. Here the CDR3 DNA reads TGTGCCAGCAGCTACACAGGGTCCACGAACCACTATGGCTACACCTTC.

The V gene is TRBV7-3, the J gene TRBJ2-1; D unclear. The CDR3 loop spans 14 amino acids. Germline CDR1 and CDR2: SGHTA and FQGTGA. V was trimmed by 2 bases and J by 6 bases, leaving 11 bases between them. CDR3 amino acids: CASSLGVLPNEQFF. CDR3 coding DNA: TGTGCCAGCAGCTTAGGAGTTCTCCCCAATGAGCAGTTCTTC.

This rearrangement joins TRBV11-3 to TRBJ2-3; 15 bases match TRBD2. The V gene end was trimmed by 5 bases and the J gene end by 0 bases; junction bases not matched to a gene: 6. The CDR3 covers 18 residues. CDR1 is SGHNT, CDR2 YENEEA, per germline. Written as DNA, the CDR3 is TGTGCCAGCAGCCCCGGACTAGCGGGGGGGTTGAGCACAGATACGCAGTATTTT. Protein product: CASSPGLAGGLSTDTQYF. Combining the CDR3 with reference TRBV11-3 and TRBJ2-3 gives the whole variable domain EAGVVQSPRYKIIEKKQPVAFWCNPISGHNTLYWYLQNLGQGPELLIRYENEEAVDDSQLPKDRFSAERLKGVDSTLKIQPAELGDSAVYLCASSPGLAGGLSTDTQYFGPGTRLTVL.

The chain links TRBV27 to TRBJ2-7; D unresolved. The CDR3 has 15 amino acids. V lost 7 bases, J lost 2 bases, and 18 bases lay in between. Germline CDR1 is MNHEY and CDR2 is SMNVEV (reference sequence). In DNA, the CDR3 is TGTGCCAGCAACTCCCATCAGGCAGCCGCCTACGAGCAGTACTTC. Translating gives CASNSHQAAAYEQYF.

This clone ranks as medium-sized. The chain links TRBV4-2 to TRBJ2-7; 9 positions match TRBD2. The CDR3 spans 16 residues. With 4 bases clipped from V and 5 bases from J, the junction kept 12 bases outside the gene matches. Germline V lookup: CDR1 LGHNA, CDR2 YNFKEQ. The CDR3 spells CASSPRGGTSINEQYF. In DNA form, the CDR3 reads TGTGCCAGCAGCCCGAGGGGGGGGACTAGCATCAACGAGCAGTACTTC.

V gene TRBV7-9 combines with J gene TRBJ1-1; D gene unclear. The V and J ends lost 1 base and 1 base respectively, with 10 bases between them. The germline gives CDR1 SEHNR, CDR2 FQNEAQ (reference sequence). CDR3 size: 15 residues. CDR3 protein: CASSLVPGWNTEAFF. The CDR3 nucleotides are TGTGCCAGCAGCTTAGTCCCGGGATGGAACACTGAAGCTTTCTTT.

In its sample, this clone was seen a few times. This chain links TRBV5-1 with TRBJ2-7, with no clear D. The CDR3 length is 15 residues. CDR1 and CDR2 from the germline V gene are SGHRS and YFSETQ. The V end lost 3 bases, the J end lost 5 bases, and 18 bases lay between the germline ends. The CDR3 DNA reads as TGCGCCAGCAGCTCCCGCCGGGCTAGGAGCCACGAGCAGTACTTC. Protein product: CASSSRRARSHEQYF.

For the CDR3, the DNA is TGCGCCAGCAGCCCACAATTAGACAGAGGTGACTACACCTTC. This encodes CASSPQLDRGDYTF. The chain employs TRBV5-1 and TRBJ1-2, with a weak D call TRBD1 (5 bases). Per germline, CDR1 SGHRS and CDR2 YFSETQ. The V gene lost 4 bases and the J gene lost 10 bases, with 20 bases spanning the gap. This CDR3 has 14 amino acids.